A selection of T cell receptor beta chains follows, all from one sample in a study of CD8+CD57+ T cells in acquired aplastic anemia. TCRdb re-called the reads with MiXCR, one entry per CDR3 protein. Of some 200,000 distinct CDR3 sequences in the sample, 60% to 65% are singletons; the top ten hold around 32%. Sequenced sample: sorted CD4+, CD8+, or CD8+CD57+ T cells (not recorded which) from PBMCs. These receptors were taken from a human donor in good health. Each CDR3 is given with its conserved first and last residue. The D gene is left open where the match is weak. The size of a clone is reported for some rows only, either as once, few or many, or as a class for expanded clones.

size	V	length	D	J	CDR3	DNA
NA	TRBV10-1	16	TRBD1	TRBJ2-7	CASSDTGTGTGDEQYF	TGCGCCAGCAGTGACACCGGGACAGGGACAGGGGACGAGCAGTACTTC
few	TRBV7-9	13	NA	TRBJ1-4	CASSFAMGEKLFF	TGTGCCAGCAGCTTTGCGATGGGTGAAAAACTGTTTTTT
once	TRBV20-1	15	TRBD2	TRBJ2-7	CSAREQAGGDYEQYF	TGCAGTGCTAGAGAGCAAGCGGGGGGGGACTACGAGCAGTACTTC
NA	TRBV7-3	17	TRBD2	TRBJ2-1	CASSLGPGLESYNEQFF	TGTGCCAGCAGCTTAGGGCCGGGACTAGAGTCCTACAATGAGCAGTTCTTC
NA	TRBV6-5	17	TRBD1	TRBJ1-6	CASSPTGDSYYNSPLHF	TGTGCCAGCAGTCCTACAGGGGACTCGTACTATAATTCACCCCTCCACTTT
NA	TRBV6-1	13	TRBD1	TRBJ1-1	CASSVGQGTEAFF	TGTGCCAGCAGTGTGGGACAGGGTACTGAAGCTTTCTTT
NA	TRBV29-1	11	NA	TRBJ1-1	CSGLRADEAFF	TGCAGCGGTCTACGGGCCGATGAAGCTTTCTTT
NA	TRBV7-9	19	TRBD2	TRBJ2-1	CASSLAGLAGGGSYNEQFF	TGTGCCAGCAGCTTAGCGGGGCTAGCGGGAGGAGGGTCCTACAATGAGCAGTTCTTC
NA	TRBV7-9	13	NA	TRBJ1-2	CASSPGSNYGYTF	TGTGCCAGCAGCCCTGGTTCTAACTATGGCTACACCTTC
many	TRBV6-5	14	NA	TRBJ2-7	CASSYGSGQGEQYF	TGTGCCAGCAGTTACGGCTCAGGACAAGGCGAGCAGTACTTC
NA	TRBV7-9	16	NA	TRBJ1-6	CASSLAEYRLHSPLHF	TGTGCCAGCAGCTTGGCCGAATACAGGTTACATTCACCCCTCCACTTT
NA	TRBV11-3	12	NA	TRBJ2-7	CASSLGDPEQYF	TGTGCCAGCAGCTTAGGGGATCCAGAGCAGTACTTC
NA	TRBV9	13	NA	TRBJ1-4	CASSPGGNEKLFF	TGTGCCAGCAGCCCGGGCGGGAATGAAAAACTGTTTTTT
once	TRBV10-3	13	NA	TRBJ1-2	CAISGVGTSGYTF	TGTGCCATCAGTGGGGTAGGGACAAGTGGCTACACCTTC
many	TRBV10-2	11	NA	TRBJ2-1	CASSDGNEQFF	TGCGCCAGCAGTGATGGGAATGAGCAGTTCTTC
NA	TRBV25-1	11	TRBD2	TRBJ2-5	CASGGGETQYF	TGTGCCAGCGGGGGAGGGGAGACCCAGTACTTC
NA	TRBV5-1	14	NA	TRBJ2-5	CASSRSGKWETQYF	TGCGCCAGCTCTCGTTCAGGGAAATGGGAGACCCAGTACTTC
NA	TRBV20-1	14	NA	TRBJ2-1	CSVLDSFSYNEQFF	TGCAGCGTGCTGGACAGTTTCTCCTACAATGAGCAGTTCTTC
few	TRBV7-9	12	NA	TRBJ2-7	CASSLQGDEQYF	TGTGCCAGCAGCTTACAGGGCGACGAGCAGTACTTC
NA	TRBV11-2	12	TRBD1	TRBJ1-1	CASDTTGSEAFF	TGTGCCAGCGATACGACAGGGAGTGAAGCTTTCTTT
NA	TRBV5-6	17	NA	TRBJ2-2	CASSLGTSWGVIGELFF	TGTGCCAGCAGCTTGGGCACGTCGTGGGGGGTTATCGGGGAGCTGTTTTTT
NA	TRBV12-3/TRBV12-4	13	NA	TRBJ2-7	CASSFLGPGEQYF	TGTGCCAGCAGTTTCCTCGGACCCGGTGAGCAGTACTTC
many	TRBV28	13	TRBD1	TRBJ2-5	CASRGQGAETQYF	TGTGCCAGCAGGGGACAGGGGGCAGAGACCCAGTACTTC
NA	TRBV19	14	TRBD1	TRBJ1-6	CASSGGTVNSPLHF	TGTGCCAGTAGTGGAGGGACAGTTAATTCACCCCTCCACTTT
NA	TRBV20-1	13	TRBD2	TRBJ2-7	CSAKRGSGDEQYF	TGCAGTGCTAAGCGGGGGTCGGGCGACGAGCAGTACTTC
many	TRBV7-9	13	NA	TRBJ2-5	CASSFPGQETQYF	TGTGCCAGCAGCTTCCCAGGACAAGAGACCCAGTACTTC
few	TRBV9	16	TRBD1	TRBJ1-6	CASSATGELYNSPLHF	TGTGCCAGCAGCGCCACAGGGGAACTGTATAATTCACCCCTCCACTTT
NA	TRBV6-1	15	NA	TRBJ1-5	CASSDLWGVGQPQHF	TGTGCCAGCAGTGATCTATGGGGTGTCGGTCAGCCCCAGCATTTT